The T cell receptor (beta chain) under discussion was sequenced for a study of shared clonotypes between healthy human individuals. Study-level information: Those who served as donors were a couple of women and three men between the ages of 18 and 49.

Cells designated naive CD8 were CD45RO-negative and were positively selected for CCR7, with terminally differentiated effector memory CD45RA+ cells excluded. The donor population consisted of healthy HIV-negative adults with no recent acute infections or vaccinations. Caucasian adults living in Nashville, Tennessee, provided all samples. Sequenced by immunoSEQ multiplex PCR; TCRdb stores in-frame clones only, minus some. This sample carries 1.5 million to 2.5 million clones, less than 95% of them seen once, and the ten largest clones take less than 1.5%. Germline CDR1 SGHAT, CDR2 FQNNGV. The germline V and J ends were trimmed by 1 base and 0 bases, with 12 bases remaining between them. The CDR3 covers 16 residues.

This TCR came from a man aged 18 to 35 in good health. Sequenced sample: naive CD8+ T cells sorted from blood. This chain links TRBV11-2 with TRBJ2-5; D perhaps matches TRBD2 (6 bases). The CDR3 nucleotides are TGTGCCAGCAGCTTAGCGATATTAGCGGACCAAGAGACCCAGTACTTC. It codes for CASSLAILADQETQYF.